The text below deals with one TCR beta chain. Its antigen is not identified. This entry is derived from a study of post-analysis software for immune sequencing data. Between the trimmed V and J ends, which lost 4 bases and 0 bases, there was a span of 13 bases. CDR3 size: 16 residues. Germline V CDR1 and CDR2: LGHDT, YNNKEL (reference sequence). General observations from the study: F measure grouped same-batch samples tightly together. Those with multiple sclerosis, the patient group, showed significantly lower normalized Chao1 diversity than controls. Comparison of patients with controls showed about 5 TRBV segments more frequent in patients, TRBV5-6, TRBV5-1 and TRBV20-1 among them.

Prepared TCR beta cDNA libraries contained unique molecular identifiers. cDNA molecules numbering roughly 500,000 came from roughly 1 to 10 million T cells. TCRdb reprocessed the PCR reads with MiXCR, giving one entry per CDR3 protein. The sample shows about half a million distinct CDR3 sequences, 34% of them seen only once. The sample was blood. The TCR originated in a girl aged 2 to 17 with multiple sclerosis. The chain links TRBV3-1 to TRBJ2-4; a possible D gene is TRBD1 (6 bases). The CDR3 nucleotides are TGTGCCAGCAGCCCCAGGGGCCGGGTAGCCAAAAACATTCAGTACTTC. Translated: CASSPRGRVAKNIQYF.